These 16 T cell receptor beta chains originate from one sample sequenced in a study of blood T cell repertoires in COVID-19 (dated by TCRdb to about 2020). Library generation was performed with the immunoSEQ multiplex PCR assay. TCRdb's version of the immuneACCESS table is confined to in-frame rearrangements and falls short of the full clone set. An unresolved V gene accounts for under half of the shortfall where checked; the remainder is of unknown origin. Present in this sample are about 150,000 clones, about 89% of which were seen just once. Together, the top ten hold 30% to 45% of the sample. The sample taken for sequencing was peripheral blood. These receptors came from a man aged 50 or older who had recovered from COVID-19.

This clone was observed a single time. V is TRBV15 and J is TRBJ2-5; 13 positions agree with TRBD2. From germline, CDR1 is LNHNV and CDR2 YYDKDF (reference sequence). V trimming: 5 bases; J trimming: 0 bases; junction bases outside the gene matches: 3. The CDR3 totals 16 residues. The CDR3 DNA is TGTGCCACCAGCTCTGGGACTAGCGGGGACCAAGAGACCCAGTACTTC. It translates to CATSSGTSGDQETQYF.

This sequence joins TRBV12-3 or TRBV12-4 and TRBJ1-2; TRBD1 aligns across 9 bases. There are 13 residues in the CDR3. The J segment lost 7 bases and the V segment lost 5 bases, leaving 5 bases of the junction unmatched. The CDR3 is CASSPQGAGGYTF. As DNA, the CDR3 is TGTGCCAGCAGTCCACAGGGGGCTGGTGGCTACACCTTC.

The chain has TRBV11-2 and TRBJ2-1; D is uncertain. Germline CDR1 and CDR2: SGHAT and FQNNGV. The CDR3 is made up of 15 amino acids. V dropped 1 base and J dropped 4 bases, with 11 bases sitting between them. As DNA, the CDR3 is TGTGCCAGCAGCTTAGTCACATCAACATACAATGAGCAGTTCTTC. Protein sequence: CASSLVTSTYNEQFF.

V usage is TRBV9 and J usage is TRBJ2-5; 14 nucleotides agree with TRBD2. The CDR3 runs to 16 residues. V shed 0 bases, J shed 5 bases, and the junction held 3 bases outside the gene matches. Germline loops: CDR1 SGDLS, CDR2 YYNGEE. The CDR3 bases are TGTGCCAGCAGCGTAGGACTAGCGGGGGGGCGTGAGACCCAGTACTTC. It translates to CASSVGLAGGRETQYF. Using reference TRBV9 and TRBJ2-5 for the parts outside the CDR3, the full variable domain is DSGVTQTPKHLITATGQRVTLRCSPRSGDLSVYWYQQSLDQGLQFLIQYYNGEERAKGNILERFSAQQFPDLHSELNLSSLELGDSALYFCASSVGLAGGRETQYFGPGTRLLVL.

The V and J genes are TRBV7-3 and TRBJ1-2; TRBD1 matches 8 bases. This CDR3 has 13 residues. The germline CDR1 and CDR2 sequences are SGHTA and FQGTGA. V was clipped by 5 bases and J by 8 bases; unmatched bases: 7. DNA of the CDR3: TGTGCCAGCAGCCAAGGACAGGGTCAGGGCTACACCTTC. The encoded protein is CASSQGQGQGYTF.

The chain is built from TRBV6-1 and TRBJ2-5, with TRBD2 identical over 13 bases. J lost 1 base, V lost 3 bases, and 2 bases had no gene match. The CDR3 is 16 amino acids. CDR1 is MNHNS and CDR2 is SASEGT in the germline V gene. The CDR3 loop reads CASSDRLAGGQETQYF. CDR3 sequence (DNA): TGTGCCAGCAGTGATCGACTAGCGGGGGGCCAAGAGACCCAGTACTTC.

This sequence joins TRBV7-2 and TRBJ2-7; D might be TRBD2 (6 bases). Germline lookup yields CDR1 SGHTA and CDR2 FQGNSA. V lost 6 bases, J lost 6 bases, and 15 bases lay in between. This CDR3 region has 13 residues. CDR3 sequence: CASSSGEAVEQYF. CDR3 bases: TGTGCCAGCAGTTCGGGGGAGGCGGTCGAGCAGTACTTC.

This chain connects TRBV6-1 to TRBJ1-4, with 8 positions matching TRBD1. The CDR3 is 15 residues long. Looked up from germline, CDR1 is MNHNS and CDR2 is SASEGT. The V gene end was trimmed by 3 bases and the J gene end by 8 bases; junction bases not matched to a gene: 8. The CDR3 region has the DNA TGTGCCAGCAGTGACCCTACAGGGACAGGCGAAAAACTGTTTTTT. Translated: CASSDPTGTGEKLFF.

This chain connects TRBV4-3 to TRBJ2-5, with D tentatively TRBD2 (6 bases). Germline CDR1 and CDR2: LGHNA and YSLEER. V was cut by 4 bases and J by 0 bases, with 12 bases left in between. The CDR3 has 15 amino acids. The CDR3 DNA follows: TGCGCCAGCAGCCGGGACTTCTCGTACCAAGAGACCCAGTACTTC. Translation gives CASSRDFSYQETQYF.

The chain joins TRBV14 to TRBJ2-1; 10 bases line up with TRBD2. Germline loops: CDR1 SGHDN, CDR2 FVKESK. Trimming removed 1 base from V and 7 bases from J; junction bases left unmatched: 4. The CDR3 has 15 amino acids. The CDR3 DNA reads as TGTGCCAGCAGCCAAGTACCGGGACTAGCGAATGAGCAGTTCTTC. Its translation: CASSQVPGLANEQFF.

CDR3 sequence reads: CASSQTGGDTEAFF. For the CDR3, the DNA is TGTGCCAGCAGCCAAACAGGGGGTGACACTGAAGCTTTCTTT. The V call is TRBV5-4, the J call TRBJ1-1; 8 bases fit TRBD1. The CDR3 covers 14 residues. V dropped 4 bases and J dropped 3; count of bases not matched to a gene: 5. Germline V gene lookup returns CDR1 SGHNT and CDR2 YYREEE (reference sequence).

J is TRBJ2-7 and V is TRBV12-5; 8 positions match TRBD2. The CDR3 contains 15 residues. CDR1 LGHNT and CDR2 FRNRAP come from the germline V gene. V dropped 2 bases and J dropped 2; count of bases not matched to a gene: 5. The CDR3, as DNA: TGTGCTAGTGGTTTGCGGAGCGGGGGTACCTACGAGCAGTACTTC. Translation: CASGLRSGGTYEQYF.

V gene TRBV7-9 combines with J gene TRBJ2-2; 12 nucleotides agree with TRBD2. CDR1 is SEHNR and CDR2 is FQNEAQ in the germline V gene (reference sequence). The CDR3 loop spans 14 amino acids. V shed 10 bases and J 7 bases; nucleotides not matched to a gene: 7. The CDR3 DNA is TGTGCCACCGGACTAGCGGGGCGGGACGGGGAGCTGTTTTTT. It codes for CATGLAGRDGELFF.

This rearrangement joins TRBV18 to TRBJ1-5; no clear D. Trimming shortened V by 5 bases and J by 0 bases, and 11 bases separated the two germline ends. The CDR3 sequence is 15 residues long. Germline values: CDR1 KGHSH, CDR2 LQKENI. CDR3 bases: TGTGCCAGCTCATACGGCACAGCTAGCAATCAGCCCCAGCATTTT. Protein product: CASSYGTASNQPQHF.

This CDR3 is CASSIKLGRNTEAFF. DNA of the CDR3: TGTGCCAGTAGTATAAAATTGGGCAGGAACACTGAAGCTTTCTTT. The rearrangement uses TRBV19 and TRBJ1-1, with D unclear. This CDR3 is built from 15 residues. Germline V gives CDR1 LNHDA, CDR2 SQIVND (reference sequence). Trimming removed 2 bases from V and 1 base from J, with 11 bases in between.

V is TRBV2 and J is TRBJ1-2; weak D call: TRBD1 (6 bases). Looked up from germline, CDR1 is SNHLY and CDR2 is FYNNEI. Trimming removed 6 bases at V and 4 bases at J, with 12 bases between. This CDR3 comprises 13 residues. CDR3 coding DNA: TGTGCCAGCAGGGACAGCGGACTCTATGGCTACACCTTC. It codes for CASRDSGLYGYTF.